The next 30 T cell receptor beta chains were all read from a single sample in a study of human T cells and chemical hapten exposure. Documented time point: patch test 3, about 24 weeks after DPC sensitization. Treatment indicated: therapeutic diphenylcyclopropenone sensitization with weekly scalp DPC. TCRdb processed the RACE reads anew with MiXCR; each CDR3 protein has one entry. Of some 110,000 distinct CDR3 sequences in the sample, 34% were seen once. The sequencing used whole blood, collected in connection with sensitization to the hapten diphenylcyclopropenone (DPC). Source of these receptors: a middle-aged man with alopecia areata. Some clones in this sample may be carry-over from other donors' samples.

The chain uses TRBV29-1 and TRBJ2-6; tentatively, D is TRBD1 or TRBD2 (5 bases each). The V end lost 4 bases, the J end lost 0 bases, and 10 bases lay between the germline ends. CDR3 size: 15 residues. Germline assignment: CDR1 SQVTM and CDR2 ANQGSEA. In DNA form, the CDR3 reads TGCAGCGTTGGAGGGGATGGCTCTGGGGCCAACGTCCTGACTTTC. This translates into CSVGGDGSGANVLTF.

This clonotype was detected a few times. The chain uses TRBV28 and TRBJ2-7; tentatively, D is TRBD2 (7 bases). Looked up from germline, CDR1 is MDHEN and CDR2 is SYDVKM. Trimming took off 11 bases at V and 1 base at J, with 27 bases between the two ends. The CDR3 has 17 residues. DNA for the CDR3: TGTGCCGGTGGGGGGGCAGAGGTAATACAGGAGTCCTACGAGCAGTACGTC. Protein product: CAGGGAEVIQESYEQYV.

This clonotype was observed a handful of times. V gene TRBV4-2 combines with J gene TRBJ2-1; the D gene is possibly TRBD1 (6 bases). The germline gives CDR1 LGHNA, CDR2 YNFKEQ. Trimming removed 4 bases at V and 1 base at J, with 14 bases between. This CDR3 has 16 amino acids. CDR3 DNA: TGTGCCAGCAGCCGCGAGGGAACAGGGTCCTACAATGAGCAGTTCTTC. As protein: CASSREGTGSYNEQFF.

This chain links TRBV7-3 with TRBJ1-1, with D maybe TRBD1 (5 bases). V was trimmed by 1 base and J by 7 bases, leaving 7 bases between them. Germline values: CDR1 SGHTA, CDR2 FQGTGA. The CDR3 has 12 residues. CDR3 nucleotides: TGTGCCAGCAGCTTAAATGGGGGTGAAGCTTTCTTT. It is translated as CASSLNGGEAFF.

This clonotype was counted a few times. The genes are TRBV4-1 and TRBJ1-1, with D possibly matching TRBD1 (5 bases). This CDR3 is 16 amino acids long. Germline V gene lookup returns CDR1 MGHRA and CDR2 YSYEKL. V lost 1 base and J 0 bases, leaving 12 bases between the germline ends. CDR3 DNA sequence: TGCGCCAGCAGCCAAGCCCCGACAGCCTTGAACACTGAAGCTTTCTTT. Its protein is CASSQAPTALNTEAFF.

This chain joins TRBV6-5 and TRBJ2-5, with 11 bases aligning to TRBD1. Germline V CDR1 and CDR2: MNHEY, SVGAGI. V was clipped by 5 bases and J by 3 bases; unmatched bases: 2. The CDR3 is 14 amino acids. CDR3 loop: CASSRGQGEETQYF. CDR3 nucleotide sequence: TGTGCCAGCAGTCGGGGACAGGGGGAAGAGACCCAGTACTTC.

This clonotype was detected ten times or more. The V and J genes are TRBV4-3 and TRBJ2-7; 7 nucleotides line up with TRBD2. V lost 3 bases to trimming and J lost 0 bases; unmatched junction nucleotides: 8. The CDR3 runs 16 residues. CDR1 and CDR2 (germline): LGHNA, YSLEER. The CDR3 DNA is TGCGCCAGCAGCCACTACGGACTAGGCGTCTCCTACGAGCAGTACGTC. The encoded protein is CASSHYGLGVSYEQYV.

The V gene is TRBV12-3 or TRBV12-4, the J gene TRBJ1-3, with a possible D match to TRBD1 (6 bases). The CDR3 contains 14 residues. The germline V and J ends were trimmed by 2 bases and 4 bases, with 9 bases remaining between them. The CDR3 sequence: CASSLSGVGNTIYF. Written as DNA, the CDR3 is TGTGCCAGCAGTTTATCAGGGGTCGGAAACACCATATATTTT.

The chain is built from TRBV29-1 and TRBJ2-3, with no clear D. The CDR3 is 12 amino acids. Germline V CDR1 and CDR2: SQVTM, ANQGSEA. V was cut by 4 bases and J by 0 bases, with 5 bases left in between. The CDR3 region is CSVASSTDTQYF. In DNA form, the CDR3 reads TGCAGCGTTGCCAGTAGCACAGATACGCAGTATTTT.

In its sample, this clonotype was seen a few times. This chain links TRBV20-1 with TRBJ2-7, with 8 bases that match TRBD1. Trimming took 5 bases from V and 12 from J; bases not matched to a gene: 9. CDR3 length equals 11 residues. The germline V gene encodes CDR1 DFQATT and CDR2 SNEGSKA (reference sequence). The CDR3 region is CSAGQGWRGYF. DNA for the CDR3: TGCAGTGCTGGACAGGGTTGGCGAGGGTACTTC.

The chain carries TRBV4-2 and TRBJ2-7; TRBD2 matches at 8 bases. The V segment lost 0 bases and the J segment 6 bases; nucleotides outside the gene matches: 13. The CDR3 consists of 17 residues. Germline CDR1 and CDR2: LGHNA and YNFKEQ. Here the CDR3 DNA reads TGTGCCAGCAGCCAAGAATCGAAGCGGGAGTGGATTTGCGAGCAGTACGTC. It codes for CASSQESKREWICEQYV.

The chain recombines TRBV12-3 or TRBV12-4 with TRBJ2-2, with D perhaps TRBD1 (5 bases). The CDR3 is 13 residues long. V was shortened by 6 bases and J by 9 bases, with 14 bases between the two germline ends. The CDR3 region is CASSAGWQRELFF. The CDR3 DNA is TGTGCCAGCAGCGCAGGGTGGCAGAGGGAGCTGTTTTTT.

The chain links TRBV28 to TRBJ1-6, with 10 nucleotides matching TRBD1. Per the germline V gene, CDR1 is MDHEN and CDR2 is SYDVKM. With V trimmed by 5 bases and J by 7 bases, 11 bases remained unmatched. This CDR3 is built from 17 residues. The CDR3 nucleotides read TGTGCCAGCAGTCACCTAACCCCGGGACAGGGGAATTCACCCCTCCACTTT. Amino acid sequence: CASSHLTPGQGNSPLHF.

The J gene is TRBJ2-2, the V gene TRBV12-3 or TRBV12-4; D is uncertain. Trimming stripped 3 bases from V and 4 bases from J, with 9 bases between. The CDR3 is 14 residues long. This CDR3 reads CASSFNRFTGELFF. The DNA for the CDR3 is TGTGCCAGCAGTTTCAACAGATTCACCGGGGAGCTGTTTTTT.

This clonotype showed up just a few times. The V gene is TRBV7-2, the J gene TRBJ2-1; 8 bases line up with TRBD2. This CDR3 has 16 amino acids. Germline assignment: CDR1 SGHTA and CDR2 FQGNSA. The V and J ends lost 5 bases and 3 bases, in that order; junction bases with no gene match: 9. The CDR3 DNA reads as TGTGCCAGCAGCCCCACCGGGACTAGGGTCTACAATGAGCAGTTCTTC. Protein product: CASSPTGTRVYNEQFF.

The chain combines TRBV6-6 with TRBJ2-3; 7 nucleotides match TRBD1. Germline V CDR1 and CDR2: MNHNY, SVGAGI (reference sequence). This CDR3 spans 15 amino acids. Trimming removed 2 bases from V and 0 bases from J; junction bases left unmatched: 2. CDR3 loop: CASSYRDRSTDTQYF. In DNA form, the CDR3 reads TGTGCCAGCAGTTACCGGGACAGAAGCACAGATACGCAGTATTTT.

The chain joins TRBV28 to TRBJ2-2; TRBD2 aligns across 10 bases. Germline lookup yields CDR1 MDHEN and CDR2 SYDVKM. The CDR3 length is 17 residues. V shed 1 base and J 1 base; nucleotides not matched to a gene: 3. The CDR3 DNA reads TGTGCCAGCAGTTTATCACTAGCGGGACTGAACACCGGGGAGCTGTTTTTT. It encodes CASSLSLAGLNTGELFF.

This clonotype was counted a few times. The chain recombines TRBV5-1 with TRBJ2-6; TRBD2 agrees at 8 bases. This CDR3 comprises 16 residues. J was trimmed by 4 bases and V by 4 bases; bases with no gene match: 7. Germline-derived CDR1 and CDR2 are SGHRS and YFSETQ. DNA for the CDR3: TGCGCCAGCAGCATCGGGGCGGGAGGCGGGGCCAACGTCCTGACTTTC. The encoded protein is CASSIGAGGGANVLTF.

There are a few counts of this clonotype. The chain employs TRBV5-1 and TRBJ2-1; no definite D call. The V and J ends lost 2 bases and 6 bases respectively, with 24 bases between them. Germline V gene data show CDR1 as SGHRS and CDR2 as YFSETQ. There are 18 residues in the CDR3. CDR3 sequence: CASSFRPLTGTSVNEQFF. The DNA of the CDR3 is TGCGCCAGCAGCTTCCGCCCCCTTACCGGAACCTCCGTCAATGAGCAGTTCTTC.

This clonotype has a handful of counts. CDR3 sequence reads: CASSSGGPYEQYF. The CDR3 region has the DNA TGTGCCAGCAGTTCAGGGGGACCCTACGAGCAGTACTTC. The J gene is TRBJ2-7, the V gene TRBV6-2 or TRBV6-3, with 7 bases identical to TRBD1. V trimming: 4 bases; J trimming: 2 bases; junction bases outside the gene matches: 2. The CDR3 length is 13 residues. Germline V gives CDR1 MNHEY, CDR2 SVGEGT.

There are a few counts of this clonotype. The rearrangement joins TRBV7-2 to TRBJ2-4; tentative D call: TRBD2 (6 bases). V was cut by 5 bases and J by 0 bases, with 11 bases left in between. The germline V gene has CDR1 SGHTA and CDR2 FQGNSA. The CDR3 has 15 residues. The CDR3 region is CASSTQGLAKNIQYF. The CDR3 region has the DNA TGTGCCAGCAGCACCCAGGGACTAGCCAAAAACATTCAGTACTTC.

The gene calls are TRBV5-5 and TRBJ2-7, with D possibly matching TRBD1 (5 bases). This CDR3 region has 14 residues. Between the trimmed V and J ends, which lost 2 bases and 3 bases, there was a span of 12 bases. Germline CDR1 reads SGHKS; CDR2 reads YYEKEE (reference sequence). CDR3 sequence: CASSLRGWDYEQYV. DNA for the CDR3: TGTGCCAGCAGCTTAAGGGGTTGGGACTACGAGCAGTACGTC.

This clonotype appeared a few times. The gene calls are TRBV2 and TRBJ2-5, with 9 nucleotides matching TRBD1. The V segment lost 6 bases and the J segment 4 bases; nucleotides outside the gene matches: 12. The CDR3 length is 16 residues. Germline loops: CDR1 SNHLY, CDR2 FYNNEI. In DNA form, the CDR3 reads TGTGCCAGCAGCTGGATGGGACAGGGTGGGCGAGAGACCCAGTACTTC. Translating it yields CASSWMGQGGRETQYF. Drawing the rest from reference TRBV2 and TRBJ2-5, the complete variable domain is EPEVTQTPSHQVTQMGQEVILRCVPISNHLYFYWYRQILGQKVEFLVSFYNNEISEKSEIFDDQFSVERPDGSNFTLKIRSTKLEDSAMYFCASSWMGQGGRETQYFGPGTRLLVL.

This clonotype was detected a few times. The rearrangement links TRBV12-3 or TRBV12-4 to TRBJ2-7; D is undetermined. Trimming took off 1 base at V and 3 bases at J, with 13 bases between the two ends. CDR3 size: 15 residues. The CDR3 here is CASSLEVMVHYEQYF. The CDR3 DNA reads TGTGCCAGCAGTTTAGAGGTTATGGTACACTACGAGCAGTACTTC.

This clonotype was counted at least ten times. The genes are TRBV29-1 and TRBJ2-5; TRBD2 agrees at 7 bases. The CDR3 loop spans 14 amino acids. The V gene end was trimmed by 6 bases and the J gene end by 5 bases; junction bases not matched to a gene: 12. Per germline, CDR1 SQVTM and CDR2 ANQGSEA. CDR3 in amino acids: CSVASGGSYETQYF. DNA for the CDR3: TGCAGCGTCGCTAGCGGTGGCTCCTATGAGACCCAGTACTTC.

The chain is built from TRBV2 and TRBJ1-1; 7 bases map to TRBD1. J gave up 0 bases and V 5 bases, and 6 bases lay outside the gene matches. This CDR3 contains 15 residues. The germline V gene encodes CDR1 SNHLY and CDR2 FYNNEI. CDR3 amino acids: CASSSPTGLNTEAFF. CDR3 bases: TGTGCCAGCAGTTCACCGACAGGGTTGAACACTGAAGCTTTCTTT.

The rearrangement links TRBV9 to TRBJ2-3; TRBD2 matches 8 bases. CDR1 SGDLS and CDR2 YYNGEE come from the germline V gene. The CDR3 totals 15 residues. V was pared by 2 bases and J by 0 bases, with 2 bases of the junction left unmatched. This CDR3 is CASSVSGTSTDTQYF. As DNA, the CDR3 is TGTGCCAGCAGCGTTAGCGGGACTAGCACAGATACGCAGTATTTT.

The table lists this clonotype with a few counts. Germline is not matched at one junction end, which may reflect a read error. The chain has TRBV27 and TRBJ1-6, with 9 nucleotides matching TRBD1. Germline assignment: CDR1 MNHEY and CDR2 SMNVEV (reference sequence). CDR3 size: 17 residues. CDR3 residues: CASSLQGAGIHNSPLHF. The CDR3 region has the DNA TGTGCCAGCAGTCTACAGGGGGCTGGAATTCATAATTCACCTCTCCACTTT.

A few counts support this clonotype. This chain connects TRBV18 to TRBJ2-1; 9 bases align to TRBD2. Germline values: CDR1 KGHSH, CDR2 LQKENI. The V segment lost 3 bases and the J segment 6 bases; nucleotides outside the gene matches: 6. The CDR3 contains 15 residues. CDR3 sequence: CASSPLAGPSNEQFF. The CDR3 bases are TGTGCCAGCTCACCCCTAGCGGGACCCAGCAATGAGCAGTTCTTC.

V is TRBV20-1 and J is TRBJ2-1; 8 positions match TRBD2. CDR3 size: 16 residues. J gave up 5 bases and V 0 bases, and 9 bases lay outside the gene matches. Germline V CDR1 and CDR2: DFQATT, SNEGSKA (reference sequence). The CDR3 DNA reads as TGCAGTGCTAGAGATTCCCGGTGGACTAGCCACAATGAGCAGTTCTTC. Residues: CSARDSRWTSHNEQFF.